A single sample gave rise to the 25 T cell receptor beta chains below, sequenced in a study of blood T cell repertoires in COVID-19. TCRdb's copy holds only in-frame clones and misses some; the assay was immunoSEQ multiplex PCR. The table includes about 400,000 clones, nearly 90% detected once. What was sequenced was PBMCs or T cells enriched from blood (not recorded which). All receptors come from a woman in her thirties or forties with acute COVID-19.

The chain employs TRBV5-1 and TRBJ1-5; TRBD1 is a possible D gene (6 bases). The V gene lost 0 bases and the J gene lost 4 bases, with 14 bases spanning the gap. Germline V gene sequence: CDR1 SGHRS, CDR2 YFSETQ. This CDR3 region has 16 residues. DNA of the CDR3: TGCGCCAGCAGCTTGGGCCCAGGGGCCTCAAATCAGCCCCAGCATTTT. This codes for CASSLGPGASNQPQHF. Full variable domain (rest looked up from reference TRBV5-1 and TRBJ1-5): KAGVTQTPRYLIKTRGQQVTLSCSPISGHRSVSWYQQTPGQGLQFLFEYFSETQRNKGNFPGRFSGRQFSNSRSEMNVSTLELGDSALYLCASSLGPGASNQPQHFGDGTRLSIL.

The V call is TRBV3-1 (or the pseudogene TRBV3-2), the J call TRBJ2-3; TRBD1 matches 9 bases. The CDR3 is 14 residues long. Trimming cost V 2 bases and J 8 bases; bases outside gene matches: 5. The V gene's germline CDR1 is LGHDT and CDR2 YNNKEL (reference sequence). The CDR3 loop is CASSQMDRGGTQYF. In nucleotides, the CDR3 is TGTGCCAGCAGCCAAATGGACAGGGGAGGTACGCAGTATTTT.

V usage is TRBV5-8 and J usage is TRBJ2-2; a weak D match, TRBD2 (7 bases). V lost 4 bases and J 9 bases, leaving 13 bases between the germline ends. There are 13 residues in the CDR3. Per the germline V gene, CDR1 is SGHTS and CDR2 is YDEGEE. The CDR3 region is CASSITGGRELFF. CDR3 nucleotides: TGTGCCAGCAGCATTACGGGGGGCCGGGAGCTGTTTTTT.

This clone was counted a few times. This chain joins TRBV19 and TRBJ2-7; 8 bases are shared with TRBD1. The CDR3 has 15 amino acids. From germline, CDR1 is LNHDA and CDR2 SQIVND (reference sequence). V lost 4 bases, J lost 2 bases, and 7 bases stayed unmatched. The CDR3 region has the DNA TGTGCCAGTAGTAAACACTCAGGGGGCCCCTACGAGCAGTACTTC. Translating it yields CASSKHSGGPYEQYF.

The gene calls are TRBV29-1 and TRBJ2-2; a weak D match, TRBD1 (5 bases). V lost 6 bases and J lost 4, with 18 bases in between. Germline CDR1 is SQVTM and CDR2 is ANQGSEA. This CDR3 comprises 15 residues. The CDR3 loop is CSVPSGQTFTGELFF. In nucleotides, the CDR3 is TGCAGCGTCCCTTCAGGGCAGACTTTCACCGGGGAGCTGTTTTTT.

The V call is TRBV21-1, the J call TRBJ1-2; the table names TRBD1, a call not compared with the DNA. TRBV21-1 is assigned pseudogene status. The CDR3 contains 16 residues. CDR3 nucleotides: TGTGCCAGCTCCCGCAGGGTAGAGGGGGCGGCTGATGGCTACACCTTC. Translating it yields CASSRRVEGAADGYTF.

This chain uses TRBV5-1 with TRBJ1-1; possibly TRBD1 for D (6 bases). Germline values: CDR1 SGHRS, CDR2 YFSETQ. Trimming cost V 4 bases and J 4 bases, with 11 bases left between them. This CDR3 comprises 13 residues. In DNA, the CDR3 is TGCGCCAGCAGCCCGCAGGGGAGCACTGAAGCTTTCTTT. Translated, it gives CASSPQGSTEAFF.

As concerns this clone: Other DNA variants within this sample encode the same CDR3. J is TRBJ1-4 and V is TRBV12-3 or TRBV12-4, with unresolved D. The V gene lost 5 bases and the J gene lost 8 bases, with 6 bases spanning the gap. The CDR3 extends over 11 amino acids. Here the CDR3 reads CASSAGEKLFF. DNA for the CDR3: TGTGCCAGCAGTGCGGGGGAAAAACTGTTTTTT.

The rearrangement joins TRBV4-1 to TRBJ2-5; perhaps TRBD1 as D (6 bases). From germline, CDR1 is MGHRA and CDR2 YSYEKL. The V gene lost 4 bases and the J gene lost 2 bases, with 17 bases spanning the gap. This CDR3 has 16 residues. The CDR3 reads CASSLRPGTLQETQYF. The CDR3 DNA reads TGCGCCAGCAGCCTCAGACCGGGGACACTACAAGAGACCCAGTACTTC.

V gene TRBV18 combines with J gene TRBJ2-1; D gene unclear. Trimming cost V 2 bases and J 0 bases, with 14 bases left between them. Germline CDR1 reads KGHSH; CDR2 reads LQKENI. The CDR3 has 17 residues. The CDR3 protein is CASSPWVGFSSYNEQFF. CDR3 DNA: TGTGCCAGCTCACCATGGGTGGGCTTCTCCTCCTACAATGAGCAGTTCTTC.

The genes are TRBV3-1 (or the pseudogene TRBV3-2) and TRBJ2-1, with D possibly matching TRBD1 (5 bases). V was pared by 0 bases and J by 8 bases, with 14 bases between. Germline CDR1 LGHDT, CDR2 YNNKEL (reference sequence). CDR3 length: 15 residues. The DNA for the CDR3 is TGTGCCAGCAGCCAAGATCCCAGGGTAGGGGATGAGCAGTTCTTC. Its protein is CASSQDPRVGDEQFF.

This chain joins TRBV3-1 (or the pseudogene TRBV3-2) and TRBJ2-7; a weak D match, TRBD2 (6 bases). Deletions cut 6 bases from V and 3 bases from J, with 15 bases between. Germline CDR1 and CDR2: LGHDT and YNNKEL (reference sequence). The CDR3 length is 14 residues. The CDR3 DNA is TGTGCCAGCAGGGGGGAGGAACGGGGCTACGAGCAGTACTTC. Translation gives CASRGEERGYEQYF.

The rearrangement links TRBV5-1 to TRBJ2-7; perhaps TRBD1 as D (5 bases). V was trimmed by 4 bases and J by 4 bases, leaving 21 bases between them. Per germline, CDR1 SGHRS and CDR2 YFSETQ. The CDR3 length is 16 residues. The CDR3 region has the DNA TGCGCCAGCAGCCCTGGACACGGAACTACAAATTACGAGCAGTACTTC. Residues: CASSPGHGTTNYEQYF.

This clone was counted only a few times. The chain has TRBV19 and TRBJ1-3; 8 nucleotides agree with TRBD1. With V trimmed by 6 bases and J by 4 bases, 11 bases remained unmatched. The CDR3 covers 16 residues. Per germline, CDR1 LNHDA and CDR2 SQIVND (reference sequence). As DNA, the CDR3 is TGTGCCAGTAGAACGGGACAGGTGATTGGCGGAAACACCATATATTTT. Translating it yields CASRTGQVIGGNTIYF.

The chain uses TRBV19 and TRBJ2-1; 9 nucleotides agree with TRBD1. This CDR3 has 16 residues. Unmatched junction bases numbered 10, after V lost 3 bases and J lost 7 bases. The germline CDR1 and CDR2 sequences are LNHDA and SQIVND (reference sequence). The CDR3 sequence is CASSMGPGTGLNEQFF. DNA of the CDR3: TGTGCCAGTAGTATGGGTCCCGGGACAGGGTTGAATGAGCAGTTCTTC.

The chain is built from TRBV3-1 (or the pseudogene TRBV3-2) and TRBJ1-5; TRBD1 matches at 10 bases. The CDR3 sequence is 14 residues long. Trimming cost V 3 bases and J 7 bases; bases outside gene matches: 3. Germline V CDR1 and CDR2: LGHDT, YNNKEL (reference sequence). For the CDR3, the DNA is TGTGCCAGCAGCCACTCGGACAGGGGGCAGCCCCAGCATTTT. Translated, it gives CASSHSDRGQPQHF.

V is TRBV19 and J is TRBJ2-5; 10 bases align to TRBD2. The V segment lost 5 bases and the J segment 5 bases; nucleotides outside the gene matches: 2. Germline V lookup: CDR1 LNHDA, CDR2 SQIVND (reference sequence). The CDR3 is 13 amino acids. CDR3 in amino acids: CASSPLAGETQYF. CDR3 sequence (DNA): TGTGCCAGTAGTCCACTAGCGGGGGAGACCCAGTACTTC.

This clone was seen more than once but under ten times. This sequence joins TRBV10-1 and TRBJ2-1, with 15 nucleotides matching TRBD2. Germline trimming cut 8 bases from V and 0 bases from J; bases unmatched to any gene: 11. The CDR3 runs to 19 residues. Germline V gene sequence: CDR1 WNHNN, CDR2 SYGVQD (reference sequence). This CDR3 reads CASVPRTSGGEDSYNEQFF. The CDR3, as DNA: TGCGCCAGCGTGCCCCGGACTAGCGGGGGGGAGGACTCCTACAATGAGCAGTTCTTC.

The rearrangement links TRBV6-5 to TRBJ1-2; 8 nucleotides match TRBD1. Per the germline V gene, CDR1 is MNHEY and CDR2 is SVGAGI. The CDR3 length is 13 residues. J lost 5 bases, V lost 4 bases, and 3 bases had no gene match. Written as DNA, the CDR3 is TGTGCCAGCAGTTTTACAGGGGGGTATGGCTACACCTTC. Its protein product is CASSFTGGYGYTF.

The CDR3 here is CASSPTADTQYF. DNA for the CDR3: TGTGCCAGCAGCCCGACTGCAGATACGCAGTATTTT. This rearrangement joins TRBV2 to TRBJ2-3; D remains ambiguous. CDR3 length: 12 residues. CDR1 SNHLY and CDR2 FYNNEI come from the germline V gene. Trimming shortened V by 6 bases and J by 4 bases, and 8 bases separated the two germline ends.

The rearrangement uses TRBV7-2 and TRBJ2-4, with 16 positions matching TRBD2. CDR1 is SGHTA, CDR2 FQGNSA, per germline. The CDR3 totals 19 residues. Germline trimming cut 5 bases from V and 2 bases from J; bases unmatched to any gene: 9. Written as DNA, the CDR3 is TGTGCCAGCAGCAGAGCGGGACTAGCGGGGGGGCCAACCAAAAACATTCAGTACTTC. This translates into CASSRAGLAGGPTKNIQYF.

A few counts support this clone. J is TRBJ1-2 and V is TRBV6-5; TRBD1 agrees at 7 bases. Per germline, CDR1 MNHEY and CDR2 SVGAGI. This CDR3 has 13 amino acids. V lost 6 bases to trimming and J lost 6 bases; unmatched junction nucleotides: 7. The CDR3 spells CASRETGFNGYTF. The CDR3 DNA follows: TGTGCCAGCAGAGAGACAGGGTTCAATGGCTACACCTTC.

The CDR3 here is CASSRGYRGQYEQYF. CDR3 nucleotides: TGTGCCAGCAGCCGGGGGTACAGGGGGCAATACGAGCAGTACTTC. The V and J genes are TRBV3-1 (or the pseudogene TRBV3-2) and TRBJ2-7, with 9 bases aligning to TRBD1. The CDR3 runs 15 residues. The junction had 8 bases not matched to a gene; V was cut back by 4 bases and J by 4 bases. Per the germline V gene, CDR1 is LGHDT and CDR2 is YNNKEL (reference sequence).

This chain joins TRBV6-2 or TRBV6-3 and TRBJ1-2, with 9 bases identical to TRBD1. Germline lookup yields CDR1 MNHEY and CDR2 SVGEGT. This CDR3 comprises 15 residues. J lost 4 bases, V lost 5 bases, and 8 bases had no gene match. CDR3 sequence: CASSRGTGSTYGYTF. In nucleotides, the CDR3 is TGTGCCAGCAGTAGGGGGACAGGGTCGACCTATGGCTACACCTTC.

This chain joins TRBV24-1 and TRBJ2-5; 10 bases agree with TRBD1. The CDR3 length is 15 residues. Losses at the gene ends were 7 bases for V and 0 bases for J; bases not matched to a gene: 4. CDR1 KGHDR and CDR2 SFDVKD come from the germline V gene. The CDR3: CATSWTGGDQETQYF. CDR3 nucleotides: TGTGCCACCAGCTGGACAGGGGGGGACCAAGAGACCCAGTACTTC.